This TCR beta chain was obtained from a study of control samples from healthy donors and cancer patients. Method: immunoSEQ multiplex PCR; TCRdb's copy keeps in-frame clones and lacks some. This table holds roughly 45,000 clones, 85% to 95% found once. Germline V gene lookup returns CDR1 ENHRY and CDR2 SYGVKD. V was pared by 2 bases and J by 7 bases, with 8 bases between. The CDR3 spans 12 residues. This clone occurred a few times. Sequencing was carried out using PBMCs. The chain joins TRBV10-3 to TRBJ1-2; no clear D. The TCR originated in a man younger than 45 with colorectal cancer. The DNA of the CDR3 is TGTGCCATCAGTGAGACTAGCCTTGGCTACACCTTC. Amino acid sequence: CAISETSLGYTF.